Following are 11 T cell receptor beta chains from one sample sequenced in a study of metastatic and nonmetastatic thyroid tumors. TCRdb called clones again from the PCR reads with MiXCR. The sample holds about 33,000 clones, 18% seen once. Each patient came to thyroid surgery without any prior treatment (of any kind). The specimen sequenced was blood. These receptors were collected from a male donor with papillary thyroid cancer or a benign thyroid nodule (not recorded which). Some clones in this sample may be carry-over from other donors' samples.

This clone was counted ten times or more. V gene TRBV5-6 combines with J gene TRBJ1-5; no firm D call. Germline V CDR1 and CDR2: SGHDT, YYEEEE. The CDR3 sequence is 14 residues long. V lost 3 bases and J lost 4, with 11 bases in between. In DNA form, the CDR3 reads TGTGCCAGCAGCTCCTTGGGCTTTAATCAGCCCCAGCATTTT. It translates to CASSSLGFNQPQHF.

This clone was counted ten times or more. The V call is TRBV4-3, the J call TRBJ2-7; D is ambiguous. The CDR3 runs to 14 residues. V lost 0 bases and J lost 5, with 11 bases in between. Per germline, CDR1 LGHNA and CDR2 YSLEER. In DNA form, the CDR3 reads TGCGCCAGCAGCCAAGAGTGGCAGCTCAACGAGCAGTACTTC. This gives the protein CASSQEWQLNEQYF.

In this sample, this clone turned up many times. The chain has TRBV14 and TRBJ1-3; possibly TRBD1 for D (5 bases). CDR1 is SGHDN, CDR2 FVKESK, per germline. Trimming stripped 2 bases from V and 0 bases from J, with 11 bases between. The CDR3 consists of 16 residues. In nucleotides, the CDR3 is TGTGCCAGCAGCCAACGTACAGGTGGCTCTGGAAACACCATATATTTT. Translation: CASSQRTGGSGNTIYF.

This clone was seen at least ten times. The V call is TRBV19, the J call TRBJ1-2; 10 bases fit TRBD1. Germline V gene lookup returns CDR1 LNHDA and CDR2 SQIVND (reference sequence). This CDR3 is built from 14 residues. V lost 5 bases to trimming and J lost 4 bases; unmatched junction nucleotides: 4. For the CDR3, the DNA is TGTGCCAGTAGTCCGCGGACAGGGGGCTATGGCTACACCTTC. Its protein is CASSPRTGGYGYTF.

This clone came up many times. The chain carries TRBV6-1 and TRBJ2-2; TRBD1 agrees at 10 bases. Trimming took 4 bases from V and 7 from J; bases not matched to a gene: 6. Germline V CDR1 and CDR2: MNHNS, SASEGT. This CDR3 spans 15 amino acids. As DNA, the CDR3 is TGTGCCAGCAGTGGAAGACAGGGGGCCCTCGGGGAGCTGTTTTTT. This gives the protein CASSGRQGALGELFF.

V usage is TRBV4-1 and J usage is TRBJ2-7; D might be TRBD2 (6 bases). Germline V gene lookup returns CDR1 MGHRA and CDR2 YSYEKL. V dropped 4 bases and J dropped 3 bases, with 13 bases sitting between them. CDR3 length equals 14 residues. The DNA of the CDR3 is TGCGCCAGCAGCCCAGGGACTGCAGGCTACGAGCAGTACTTC. This encodes CASSPGTAGYEQYF.

This clone came up many times. V usage is TRBV20-1 and J usage is TRBJ2-7; unclear D gene. The CDR3 is 15 residues long. V was trimmed by 0 bases and J by 0 bases, leaving 12 bases between them. Germline V gene sequence: CDR1 DFQATT, CDR2 SNEGSKA (reference sequence). The chain's CDR3 is CSARDYVASSYEQYF. In DNA form, the CDR3 reads TGCAGTGCTAGAGATTACGTTGCGAGCTCCTACGAGCAGTACTTC.

This clone appeared many times. J is TRBJ1-5 and V is TRBV11-2, with D tentatively TRBD1 (5 bases). The ends were cut back, 1 base at V and 3 bases at J, with 10 bases in the middle. CDR3 size: 15 residues. Looked up from germline, CDR1 is SGHAT and CDR2 is FQNNGV. The CDR3 DNA reads TGTGCCAGCAGCTTAGTCGGGGGTCCCAATCAGCCCCAGCATTTT. Translated: CASSLVGGPNQPQHF.

This clone was found many times. The chain recombines TRBV7-2 with TRBJ2-1; no clear D. V was trimmed by 0 bases and J by 0 bases, leaving 9 bases between them. This CDR3 is 16 amino acids long. Germline loops: CDR1 SGHTA, CDR2 FQGNSA. The CDR3 DNA follows: TGTGCCAGCAGCTTAGCGACGACAAGCTCCTACAATGAGCAGTTCTTC. This encodes CASSLATTSSYNEQFF.

This clone was seen many times. The J gene is TRBJ1-4, the V gene TRBV5-1; perhaps TRBD1 as D (6 bases). V dropped 0 bases and J dropped 6 bases, with 9 bases sitting between them. The CDR3 is made up of 14 amino acids. Germline V lookup: CDR1 SGHRS, CDR2 YFSETQ. The CDR3 sequence: CASSLEAGDEKLFF. The CDR3 coding sequence is TGCGCCAGCAGCTTGGAAGCAGGGGATGAAAAACTGTTTTTT. Combining the CDR3 with reference TRBV5-1 and TRBJ1-4 gives the whole variable domain KAGVTQTPRYLIKTRGQQVTLSCSPISGHRSVSWYQQTPGQGLQFLFEYFSETQRNKGNFPGRFSGRQFSNSRSEMNVSTLELGDSALYLCASSLEAGDEKLFFGSGTQLSVL.

This clone was seen ten or more times. The sample has other DNA sequences that encode this CDR3 too. This chain links TRBV20-1 with TRBJ1-6; TRBD1 agrees at 8 bases. V trimming: 0 bases; J trimming: 7 bases; junction bases outside the gene matches: 8. The germline V gene encodes CDR1 DFQATT and CDR2 SNEGSKA (reference sequence). The CDR3 has 16 residues. This chain's CDR3 is CSARDPTGVENSPLHF. In nucleotides, the CDR3 is TGCAGTGCTAGAGACCCGACAGGGGTCGAGAATTCACCCCTCCACTTT.